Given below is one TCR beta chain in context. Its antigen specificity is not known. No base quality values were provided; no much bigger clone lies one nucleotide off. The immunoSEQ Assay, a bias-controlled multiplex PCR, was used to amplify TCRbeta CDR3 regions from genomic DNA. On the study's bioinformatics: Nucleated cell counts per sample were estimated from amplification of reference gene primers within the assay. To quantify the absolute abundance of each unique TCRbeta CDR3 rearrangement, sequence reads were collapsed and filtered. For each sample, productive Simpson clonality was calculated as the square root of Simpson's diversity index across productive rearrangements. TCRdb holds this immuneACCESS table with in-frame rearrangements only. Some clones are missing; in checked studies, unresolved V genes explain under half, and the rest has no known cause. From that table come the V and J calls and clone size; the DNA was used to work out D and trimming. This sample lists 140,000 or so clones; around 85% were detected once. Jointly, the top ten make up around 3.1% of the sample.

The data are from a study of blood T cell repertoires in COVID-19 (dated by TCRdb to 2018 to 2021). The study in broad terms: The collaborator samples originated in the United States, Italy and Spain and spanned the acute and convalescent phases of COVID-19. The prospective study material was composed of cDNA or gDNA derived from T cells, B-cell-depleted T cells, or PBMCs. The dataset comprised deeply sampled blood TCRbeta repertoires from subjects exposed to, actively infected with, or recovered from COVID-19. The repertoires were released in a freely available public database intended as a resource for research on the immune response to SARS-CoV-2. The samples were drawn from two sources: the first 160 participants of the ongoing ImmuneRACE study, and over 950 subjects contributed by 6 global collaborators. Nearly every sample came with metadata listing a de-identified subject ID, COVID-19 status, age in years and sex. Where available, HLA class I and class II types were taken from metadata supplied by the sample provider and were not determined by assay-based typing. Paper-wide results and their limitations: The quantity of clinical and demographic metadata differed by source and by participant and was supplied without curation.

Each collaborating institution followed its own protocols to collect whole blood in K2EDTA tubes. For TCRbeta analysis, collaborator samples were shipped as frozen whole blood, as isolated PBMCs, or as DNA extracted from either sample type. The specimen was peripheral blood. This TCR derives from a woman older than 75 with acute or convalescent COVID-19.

The CDR3 here reads CASSLYPAGAYEQYF. The DNA sequence is given as TGTGCCAGCAGCTTATATCCAGCGGGGGCCTACGAGCAGTACTTC. The chain is encoded by TRBV7-2 joined to TRBJ2-7, with TRBD2 identical over 8 junction bases. For CDR1 and CDR2, the germline V gene lists SGHTA and FQGNSA. Clipping removes 2 bases from V and 2 bases from J, with 5 as the unmatched junction base count. Its CDR3 holds 15 amino acids, cysteine through phenylalanine. Left in the record is the CDR3 DNA by itself, 45 bases read in frame from the first base.